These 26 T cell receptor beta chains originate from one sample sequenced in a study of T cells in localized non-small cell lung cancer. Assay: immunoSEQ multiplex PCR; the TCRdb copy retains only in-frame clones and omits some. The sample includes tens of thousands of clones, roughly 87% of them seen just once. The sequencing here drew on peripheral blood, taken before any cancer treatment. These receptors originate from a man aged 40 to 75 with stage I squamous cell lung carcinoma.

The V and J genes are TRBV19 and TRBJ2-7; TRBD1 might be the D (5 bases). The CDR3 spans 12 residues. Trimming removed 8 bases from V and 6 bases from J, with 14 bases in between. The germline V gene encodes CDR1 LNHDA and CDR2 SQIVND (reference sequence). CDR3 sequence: CASSPWGGEQYF. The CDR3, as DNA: TGTGCCAGTTCCCCCTGGGGCGGCGAGCAGTACTTC.

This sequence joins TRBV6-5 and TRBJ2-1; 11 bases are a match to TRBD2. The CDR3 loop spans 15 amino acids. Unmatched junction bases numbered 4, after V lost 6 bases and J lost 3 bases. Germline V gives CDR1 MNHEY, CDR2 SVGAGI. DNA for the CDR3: TGTGCCAGCAGCCCCGGGACTAGCGGCTACAATGAGCAGTTCTTC. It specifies CASSPGTSGYNEQFF.

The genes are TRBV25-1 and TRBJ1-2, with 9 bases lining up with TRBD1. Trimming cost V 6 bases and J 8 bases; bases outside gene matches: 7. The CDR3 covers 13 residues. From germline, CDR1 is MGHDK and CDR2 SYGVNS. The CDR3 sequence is CASRLQGAEGYTF. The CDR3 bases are TGTGCCAGCAGATTACAGGGGGCGGAAGGCTACACCTTC.

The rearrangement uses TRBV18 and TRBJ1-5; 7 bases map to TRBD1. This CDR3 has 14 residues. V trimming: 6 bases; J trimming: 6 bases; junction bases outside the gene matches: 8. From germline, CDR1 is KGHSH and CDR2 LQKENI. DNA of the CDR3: TGTGCCAGCTCTCCCGGGACAGTCTCTCAGCCCCAGCATTTT. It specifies CASSPGTVSQPQHF.

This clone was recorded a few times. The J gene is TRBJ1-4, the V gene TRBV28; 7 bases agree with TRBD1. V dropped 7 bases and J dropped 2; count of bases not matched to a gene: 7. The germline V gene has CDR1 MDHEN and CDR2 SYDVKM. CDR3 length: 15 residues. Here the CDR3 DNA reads TGTGCCAGCAACTACAGGGGTTCCACTAATGAAAAACTGTTTTTT. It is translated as CASNYRGSTNEKLFF.

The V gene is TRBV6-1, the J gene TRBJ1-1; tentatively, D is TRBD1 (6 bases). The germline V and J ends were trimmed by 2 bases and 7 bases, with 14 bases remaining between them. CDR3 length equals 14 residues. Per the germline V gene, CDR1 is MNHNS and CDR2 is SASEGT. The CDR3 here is CASSELGRTDEAFF. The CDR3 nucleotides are TGTGCCAGCAGTGAATTAGGCCGGACAGATGAAGCTTTCTTT.

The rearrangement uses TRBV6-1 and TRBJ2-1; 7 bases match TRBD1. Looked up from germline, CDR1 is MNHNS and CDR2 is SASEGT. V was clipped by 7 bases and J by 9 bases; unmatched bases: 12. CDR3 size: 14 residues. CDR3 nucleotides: TGTGCCAGCAAAAGCTTACAGGGGCTCAGTGAGCAGTTCTTC. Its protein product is CASKSLQGLSEQFF.

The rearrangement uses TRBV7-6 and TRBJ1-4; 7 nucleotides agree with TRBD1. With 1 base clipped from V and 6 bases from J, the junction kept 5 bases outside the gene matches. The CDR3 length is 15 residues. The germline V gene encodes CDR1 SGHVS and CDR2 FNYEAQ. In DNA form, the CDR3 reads TGTGCCAGCAGCTTAGAGACAGGGTGGGATGAAAAACTGTTTTTT. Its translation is CASSLETGWDEKLFF. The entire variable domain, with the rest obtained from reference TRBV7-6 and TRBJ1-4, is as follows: GAGVSQSPRYKVTKRGQDVALRCDPISGHVSLYWYRQALGQGPEFLTYFNYEAQQDKSGLPNDRFSAERPEGSISTLTIQRTEQRDSAMYRCASSLETGWDEKLFFGSGTQLSVL.

This chain's CDR3 is CASSLGGASETQYF. The CDR3 region has the DNA TGCGCCAGCAGCTTGGGCGGGGCCTCAGAGACCCAGTACTTC. J is TRBJ2-5 and V is TRBV5-1; a possible D gene is TRBD2 (6 bases). Trimming pared 0 bases from V and 4 bases from J, leaving 10 bases between. Germline V gives CDR1 SGHRS, CDR2 YFSETQ. The CDR3 is 14 amino acids. Combining the CDR3 with reference TRBV5-1 and TRBJ2-5 gives the whole variable domain KAGVTQTPRYLIKTRGQQVTLSCSPISGHRSVSWYQQTPGQGLQFLFEYFSETQRNKGNFPGRFSGRQFSNSRSEMNVSTLELGDSALYLCASSLGGASETQYFGPGTRLLVL.

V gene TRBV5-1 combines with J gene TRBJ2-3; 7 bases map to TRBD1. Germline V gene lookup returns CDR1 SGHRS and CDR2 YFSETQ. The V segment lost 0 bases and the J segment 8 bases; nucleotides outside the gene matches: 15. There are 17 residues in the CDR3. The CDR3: CASSLATGLKLGVTQYF. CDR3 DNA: TGCGCCAGCAGCTTGGCGACAGGGCTTAAACTTGGGGTTACGCAGTATTTT. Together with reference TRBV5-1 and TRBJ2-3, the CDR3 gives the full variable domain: KAGVTQTPRYLIKTRGQQVTLSCSPISGHRSVSWYQQTPGQGLQFLFEYFSETQRNKGNFPGRFSGRQFSNSRSEMNVSTLELGDSALYLCASSLATGLKLGVTQYFGPGTRLTVL.

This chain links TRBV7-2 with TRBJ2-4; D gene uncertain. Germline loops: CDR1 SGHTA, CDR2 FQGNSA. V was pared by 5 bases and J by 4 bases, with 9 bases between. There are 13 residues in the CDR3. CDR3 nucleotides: TGTGCCAGCAGCCCTGACCGGAAAAACATTCAGTACTTC. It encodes CASSPDRKNIQYF.

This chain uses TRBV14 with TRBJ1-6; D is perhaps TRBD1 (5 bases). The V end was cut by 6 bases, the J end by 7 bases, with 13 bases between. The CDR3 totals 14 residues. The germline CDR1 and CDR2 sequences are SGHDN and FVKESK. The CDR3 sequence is CASRRGGPNSPLHF. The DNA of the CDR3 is TGTGCCAGCAGACGGGGGGGTCCCAATTCACCCCTCCACTTT.

CDR3 residues: CASSQFPRQGVRGYTF. The CDR3 bases are TGTGCCAGCAGCCAATTCCCAAGACAGGGGGTGAGAGGCTACACCTTC. The chain carries TRBV7-2 and TRBJ1-2; TRBD1 matches 9 bases. The germline gives CDR1 SGHTA, CDR2 FQGNSA. CDR3 length equals 16 residues. Trimming cost V 5 bases and J 8 bases; bases outside gene matches: 15.

In DNA form, the CDR3 reads TGTGCCAGCAGCTCTTGGGGAGGTGCCTCCTACGAGCAGTACTTC. This sequence encodes CASSSWGGASYEQYF. The chain combines TRBV7-9 with TRBJ2-7; weak D call: TRBD2 (6 bases). Germline lookup yields CDR1 SEHNR and CDR2 FQNEAQ (reference sequence). The germline V and J ends were trimmed by 4 bases and 0 bases, with 13 bases remaining between them. This CDR3 is built from 15 residues.

This CDR3 reads CASRGTADSVGGYTF. The CDR3 DNA sequence: TGCGCCAGCAGGGGGACCGCGGACAGCGTCGGTGGCTACACCTTC. This sequence joins TRBV5-1 and TRBJ1-2, with a tentative D call TRBD1 (6 bases). V lost 5 bases and J 7 bases, leaving 21 bases between the germline ends. This CDR3 region has 15 residues. Germline lookup yields CDR1 SGHRS and CDR2 YFSETQ.

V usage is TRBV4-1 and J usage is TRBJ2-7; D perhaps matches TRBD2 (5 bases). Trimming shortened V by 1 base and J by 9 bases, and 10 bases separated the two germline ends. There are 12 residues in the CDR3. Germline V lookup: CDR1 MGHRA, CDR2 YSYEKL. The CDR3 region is CASSQARGRQYF. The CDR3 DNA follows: TGCGCCAGCAGCCAAGCCCGAGGGCGGCAGTACTTC.

CDR3 amino acids: CASSPEAGKGNTIYF. The CDR3 region has the DNA TGCGCCAGCAGCCCGGAGGCAGGGAAGGGAAACACCATATATTTT. The chain combines TRBV5-1 with TRBJ1-3, with D possibly matching TRBD1 (5 bases). Germline values: CDR1 SGHRS, CDR2 YFSETQ. V lost 4 bases to trimming and J lost 4 bases, with 15 bases between them. The CDR3 has 15 residues.

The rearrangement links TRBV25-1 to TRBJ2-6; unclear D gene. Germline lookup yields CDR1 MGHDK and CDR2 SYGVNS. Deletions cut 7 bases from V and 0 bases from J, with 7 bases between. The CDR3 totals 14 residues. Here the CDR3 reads CASTNFSGANVLTF. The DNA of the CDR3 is TGTGCCAGCACAAACTTCTCTGGGGCCAACGTCCTGACTTTC. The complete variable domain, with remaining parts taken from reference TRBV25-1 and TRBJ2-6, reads EADIYQTPRYLVIGTGKKITLECSQTMGHDKMYWYQQDPGMELHLIHYSYGVNSTEKGDLSSESTVSRIRTEHFPLTLESARPSHTSQYLCASTNFSGANVLTFGAGSRLTVL.

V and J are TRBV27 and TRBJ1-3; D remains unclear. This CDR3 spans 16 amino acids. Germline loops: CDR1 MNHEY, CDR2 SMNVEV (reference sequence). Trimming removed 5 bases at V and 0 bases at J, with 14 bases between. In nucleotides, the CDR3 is TGTGCCAGCAGTAACCGACGGCCAATCTCTGGAAACACCATATATTTT. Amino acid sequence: CASSNRRPISGNTIYF.

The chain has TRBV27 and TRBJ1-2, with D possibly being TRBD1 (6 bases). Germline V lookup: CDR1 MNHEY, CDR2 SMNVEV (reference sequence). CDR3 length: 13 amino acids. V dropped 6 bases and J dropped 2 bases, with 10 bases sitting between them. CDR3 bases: TGTGCCAGCAGCCTACAGGGCAACTATGGCTACACCTTC. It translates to CASSLQGNYGYTF.

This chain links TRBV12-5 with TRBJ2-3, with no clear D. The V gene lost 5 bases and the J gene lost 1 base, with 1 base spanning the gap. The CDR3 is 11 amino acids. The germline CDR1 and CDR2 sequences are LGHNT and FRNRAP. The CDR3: CASGGTDTQYF. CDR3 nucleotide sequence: TGTGCTAGTGGTGGCACAGATACGCAGTATTTT.

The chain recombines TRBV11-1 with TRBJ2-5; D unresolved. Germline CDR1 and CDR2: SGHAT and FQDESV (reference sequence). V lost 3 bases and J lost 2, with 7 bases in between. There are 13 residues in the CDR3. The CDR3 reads CASSFSSQETQYF. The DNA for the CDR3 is TGTGCCAGCAGCTTTTCCAGTCAAGAGACCCAGTACTTC.

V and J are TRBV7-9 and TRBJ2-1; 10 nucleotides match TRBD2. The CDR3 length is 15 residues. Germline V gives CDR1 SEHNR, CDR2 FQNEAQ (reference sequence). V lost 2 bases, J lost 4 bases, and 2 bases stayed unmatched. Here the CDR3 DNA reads TGTGCCAGCAGCTTACAGCGGGGGGGATACAATGAGCAGTTCTTC. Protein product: CASSLQRGGYNEQFF. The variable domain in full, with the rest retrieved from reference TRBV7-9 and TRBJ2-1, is DTGVSQNPRHKITKRGQNVTFRCDPISEHNRLYWYRQTLGQGPEFLTYFQNEAQLEKSRLLSDRFSAERPKGSFSTLEIQRTEQGDSAMYLCASSLQRGGYNEQFFGPGTRLTVL.

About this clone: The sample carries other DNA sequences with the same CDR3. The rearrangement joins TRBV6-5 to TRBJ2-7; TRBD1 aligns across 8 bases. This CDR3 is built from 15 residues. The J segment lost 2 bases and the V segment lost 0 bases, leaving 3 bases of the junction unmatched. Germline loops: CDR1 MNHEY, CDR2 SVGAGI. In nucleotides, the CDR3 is TGTGCCAGCAGTTACTCGCAGGGGGCCCCCTACGAGCAGTACTTC. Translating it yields CASSYSQGAPYEQYF.

Here the CDR3 DNA reads TGCAGCGTTGTGGGCCAGGGGAATCAGCCCCAGCATTTT. This translates into CSVVGQGNQPQHF. V usage is TRBV29-1 and J usage is TRBJ1-5; weak D call: TRBD1 (6 bases). CDR3 length: 13 amino acids. V lost 4 bases and J lost 4, with 11 bases in between. Germline V gives CDR1 SQVTM, CDR2 ANQGSEA.

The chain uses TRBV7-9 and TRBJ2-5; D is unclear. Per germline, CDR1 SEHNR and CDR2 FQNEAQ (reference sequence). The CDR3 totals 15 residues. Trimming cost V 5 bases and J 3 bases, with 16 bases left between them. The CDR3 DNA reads TGTGCCAGCAGCAGAATGGAACTACGGAAAGAGACCCAGTACTTC. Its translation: CASSRMELRKETQYF.